This TCR beta chain was identified during a study of T cell responses to AZD1222 COVID-19 vaccine. This clone was picked up a small number of times. Per germline, CDR1 MGHRA and CDR2 YSYEKL. This CDR3 spans 15 amino acids. Trimming left V 4 bases short and J 9 bases short, with 21 bases between. Assay: immunoSEQ multiplex PCR; the TCRdb copy retains only in-frame clones and omits some. The sample has 120,000 to 150,000 clones; about nine tenths are singletons. The specimen comprised peripheral blood, sampled on day 0 of AZD1222 vaccination. This chain links TRBV4-1 with TRBJ1-1, with D perhaps matching TRBD1 (6 bases). The TCR originated in an adult in good health. CDR3 bases: TGCGCCAGCAGCCTACGGACAGATTTTAACAACCAAGCTTTCTTT. Amino acids: CASSLRTDFNNQAFF.